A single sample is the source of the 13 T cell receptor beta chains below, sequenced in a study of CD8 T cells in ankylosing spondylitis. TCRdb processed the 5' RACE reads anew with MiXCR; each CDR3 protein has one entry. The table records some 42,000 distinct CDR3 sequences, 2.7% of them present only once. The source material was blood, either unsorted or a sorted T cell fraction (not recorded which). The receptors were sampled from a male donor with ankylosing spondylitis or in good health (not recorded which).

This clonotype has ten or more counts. The CDR3 is CATSREEVVQGANLSNQPQHF. DNA of the CDR3: TGTGCCACCAGCAGGGAAGAAGTGGTACAGGGGGCTAACCTAAGCAATCAGCCCCAGCATTTT. V is TRBV15 and J is TRBJ1-5; TRBD1 matches at 9 bases. Germline CDR1 and CDR2: LNHNV and YYDKDF (reference sequence). The V segment lost 3 bases and the J segment 1 base; nucleotides outside the gene matches: 19. This CDR3 is 21 amino acids long.

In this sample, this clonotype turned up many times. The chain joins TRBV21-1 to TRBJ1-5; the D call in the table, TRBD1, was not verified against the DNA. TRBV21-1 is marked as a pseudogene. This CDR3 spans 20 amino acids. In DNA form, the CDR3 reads TGTGCCAGCAGCAAAAGATGTGCAGGGAAGAAATCGGTTGACAATCAGCCCCAGCATTTT. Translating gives CASSKRCAGKKSVDNQPQHF.

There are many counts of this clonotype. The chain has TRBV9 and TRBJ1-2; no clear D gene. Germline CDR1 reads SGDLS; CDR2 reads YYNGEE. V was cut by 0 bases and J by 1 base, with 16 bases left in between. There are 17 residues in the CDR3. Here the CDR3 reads CASSVGGFGRINYGYTF. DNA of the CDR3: TGTGCCAGCAGCGTAGGGGGATTCGGCAGAATTAACTATGGCTACACCTTC.

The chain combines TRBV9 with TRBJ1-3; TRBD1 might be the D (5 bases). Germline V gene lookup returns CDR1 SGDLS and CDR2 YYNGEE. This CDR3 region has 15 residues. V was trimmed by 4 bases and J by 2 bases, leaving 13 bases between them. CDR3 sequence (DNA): TGTGCCAGCAGCTTGACAGATTCGACTGGAAACACCATATATTTT. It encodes CASSLTDSTGNTIYF. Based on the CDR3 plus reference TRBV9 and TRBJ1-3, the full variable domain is DSGVTQTPKHLITATGQRVTLRCSPRSGDLSVYWYQQSLDQGLQFLIQYYNGEERAKGNILERFSAQQFPDLHSELNLSSLELGDSALYFCASSLTDSTGNTIYFGEGSWLTVV.

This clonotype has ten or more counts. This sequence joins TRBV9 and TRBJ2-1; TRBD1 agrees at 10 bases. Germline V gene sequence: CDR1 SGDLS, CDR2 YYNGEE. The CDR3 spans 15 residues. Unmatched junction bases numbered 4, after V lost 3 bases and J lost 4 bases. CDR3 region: CASSEGTGEYNEQFF. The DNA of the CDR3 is TGTGCCAGCAGCGAGGGGACAGGGGAATACAATGAGCAGTTCTTC.

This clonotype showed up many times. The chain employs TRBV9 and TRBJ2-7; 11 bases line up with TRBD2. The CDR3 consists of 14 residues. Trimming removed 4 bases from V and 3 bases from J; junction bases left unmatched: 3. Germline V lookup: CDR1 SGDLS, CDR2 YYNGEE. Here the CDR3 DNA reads TGTGCCAGCAGCACTAGCGGGAGTTTCTACGAGCAGTACTTC. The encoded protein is CASSTSGSFYEQYF.

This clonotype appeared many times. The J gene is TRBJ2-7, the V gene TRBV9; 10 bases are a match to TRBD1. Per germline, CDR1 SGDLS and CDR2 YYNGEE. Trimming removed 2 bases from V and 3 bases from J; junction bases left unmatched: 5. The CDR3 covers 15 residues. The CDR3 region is CASSVGTGVSYEQYF. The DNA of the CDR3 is TGTGCCAGCAGCGTGGGGACAGGGGTTAGCTACGAGCAGTACTTC.

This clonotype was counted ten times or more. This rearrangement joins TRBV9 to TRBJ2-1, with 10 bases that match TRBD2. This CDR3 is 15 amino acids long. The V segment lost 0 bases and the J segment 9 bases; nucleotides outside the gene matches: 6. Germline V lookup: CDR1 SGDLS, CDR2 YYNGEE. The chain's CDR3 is CASSVEASGRGEQFF. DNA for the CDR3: TGTGCCAGCAGCGTAGAGGCTAGCGGGAGAGGTGAGCAGTTCTTC.

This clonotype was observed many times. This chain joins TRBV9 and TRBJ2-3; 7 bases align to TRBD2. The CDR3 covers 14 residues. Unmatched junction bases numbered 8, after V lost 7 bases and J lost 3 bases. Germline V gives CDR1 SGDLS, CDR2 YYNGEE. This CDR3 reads CASWGGRSTDTQYF. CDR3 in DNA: TGTGCCAGCTGGGGCGGGAGATCTACAGATACGCAGTATTTT.

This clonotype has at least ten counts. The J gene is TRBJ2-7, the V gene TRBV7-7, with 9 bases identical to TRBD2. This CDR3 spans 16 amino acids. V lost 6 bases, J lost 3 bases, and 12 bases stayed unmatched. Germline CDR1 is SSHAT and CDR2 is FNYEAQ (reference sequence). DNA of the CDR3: TGTGCCAGCAGACGTCCTAGCGGGGAGAGCCACTACGAGCAGTACTTC. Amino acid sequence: CASRRPSGESHYEQYF.

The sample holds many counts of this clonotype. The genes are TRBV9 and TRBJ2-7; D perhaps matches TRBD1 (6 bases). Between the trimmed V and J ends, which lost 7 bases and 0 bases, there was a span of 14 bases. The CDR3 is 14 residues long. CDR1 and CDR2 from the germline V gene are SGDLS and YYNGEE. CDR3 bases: TGTGCCAGCTCACCCGGACAGCTCTCCTACGAGCAGTACTTC. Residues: CASSPGQLSYEQYF.

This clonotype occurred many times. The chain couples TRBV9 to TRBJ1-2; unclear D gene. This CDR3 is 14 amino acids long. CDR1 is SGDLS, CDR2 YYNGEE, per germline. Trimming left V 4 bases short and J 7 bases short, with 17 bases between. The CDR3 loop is CASSLGGPIPGYTF. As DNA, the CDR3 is TGTGCCAGCAGCTTAGGCGGGCCTATCCCTGGCTACACCTTC.

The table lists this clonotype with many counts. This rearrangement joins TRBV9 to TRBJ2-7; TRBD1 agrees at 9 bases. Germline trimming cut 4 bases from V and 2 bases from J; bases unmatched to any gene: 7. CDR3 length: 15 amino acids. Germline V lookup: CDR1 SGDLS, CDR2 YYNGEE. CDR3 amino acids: CASSPRDREPYEQYF. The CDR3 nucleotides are TGTGCCAGCAGCCCCAGGGACAGGGAGCCCTACGAGCAGTACTTC.